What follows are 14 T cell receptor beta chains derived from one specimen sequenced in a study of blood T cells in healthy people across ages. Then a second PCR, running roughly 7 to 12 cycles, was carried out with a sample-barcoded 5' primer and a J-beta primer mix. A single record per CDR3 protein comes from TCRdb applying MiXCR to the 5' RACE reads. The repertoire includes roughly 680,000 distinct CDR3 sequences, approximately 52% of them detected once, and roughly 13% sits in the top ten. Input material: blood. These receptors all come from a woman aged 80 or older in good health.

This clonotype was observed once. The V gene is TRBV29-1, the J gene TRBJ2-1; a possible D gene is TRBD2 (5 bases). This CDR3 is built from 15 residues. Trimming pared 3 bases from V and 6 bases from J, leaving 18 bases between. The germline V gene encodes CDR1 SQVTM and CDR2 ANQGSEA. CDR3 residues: CSVDSRGRFGNEQFF. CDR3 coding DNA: TGCAGCGTTGATTCCCGGGGAAGGTTTGGCAATGAGCAGTTCTTC.

Here the CDR3 reads CAIRARDYGYTF. CDR3 DNA sequence: TGTGCCATCAGGGCTAGAGACTATGGCTACACCTTC. The chain employs TRBV10-3 and TRBJ1-2, with no clear D. Trimming pared 6 bases from V and 3 bases from J, leaving 8 bases between. This CDR3 has 12 residues. The germline gives CDR1 ENHRY, CDR2 SYGVKD.

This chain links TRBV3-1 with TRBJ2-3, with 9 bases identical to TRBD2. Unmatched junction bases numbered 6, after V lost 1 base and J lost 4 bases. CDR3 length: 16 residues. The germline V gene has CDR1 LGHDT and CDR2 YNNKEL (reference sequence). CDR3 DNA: TGTGCCAGCAGCCAAGCGGGACTAGCTTCCCCAGATACGCAGTATTTT. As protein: CASSQAGLASPDTQYF.

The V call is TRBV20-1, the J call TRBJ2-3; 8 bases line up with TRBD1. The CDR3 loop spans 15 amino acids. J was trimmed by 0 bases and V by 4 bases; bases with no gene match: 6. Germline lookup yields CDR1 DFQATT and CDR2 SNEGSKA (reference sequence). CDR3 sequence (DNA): TGCAGTGCTATCCAGGGGGCTAGGAGCACAGATACGCAGTATTTT. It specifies CSAIQGARSTDTQYF.

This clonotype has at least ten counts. The CDR3 region has the DNA TGTGCCATCAGTGAGGTAGCTAGCGCGCGCACAGATACGCAGTATTTT. Protein product: CAISEVASARTDTQYF. The rearrangement joins TRBV10-3 to TRBJ2-3; TRBD2 might be the D (6 bases). The CDR3 runs 16 residues. Looked up from germline, CDR1 is ENHRY and CDR2 is SYGVKD. Trimming took off 2 bases at V and 1 base at J, with 13 bases between the two ends.

The DNA for the CDR3 is TGTGCCAGCAGCCCGGCGGACAGAGTGAACACTGAAGCTTTCTTT. It specifies CASSPADRVNTEAFF. This chain links TRBV7-9 with TRBJ1-1, with a tentative D call TRBD1 (6 bases). Looked up from germline, CDR1 is SEHNR and CDR2 is FQNEAQ (reference sequence). The CDR3 runs 15 residues. Trimming removed 5 bases from V and 0 bases from J, with 13 bases in between.

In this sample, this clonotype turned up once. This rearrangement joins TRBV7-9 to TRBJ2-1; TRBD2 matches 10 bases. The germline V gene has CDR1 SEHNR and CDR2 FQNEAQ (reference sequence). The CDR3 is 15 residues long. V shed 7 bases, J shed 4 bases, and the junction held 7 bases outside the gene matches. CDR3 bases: TGTGCCAGCATGGTAGCGGGGGGCCTATACAATGAGCAGTTCTTC. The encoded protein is CASMVAGGLYNEQFF.

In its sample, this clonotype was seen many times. CDR3 DNA: TGTGCCAGCAGTCAAGACAGGGTAATAGTTCAAGATACGCAGTATTTT. It is translated as CASSQDRVIVQDTQYF. This chain joins TRBV6-6 and TRBJ2-3; 7 nucleotides match TRBD1. V dropped 5 bases and J dropped 5; count of bases not matched to a gene: 13. The length of the CDR3 is 16 residues. In germline, CDR1 is MNHNY, CDR2 SVGAGI (reference sequence).

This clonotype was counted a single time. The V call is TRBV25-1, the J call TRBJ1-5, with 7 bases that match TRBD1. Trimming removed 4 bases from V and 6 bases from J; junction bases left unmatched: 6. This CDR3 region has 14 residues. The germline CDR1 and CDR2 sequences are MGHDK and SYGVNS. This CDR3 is CASSGQGRGQPQHF. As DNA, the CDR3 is TGTGCCAGCAGTGGACAGGGACGGGGTCAGCCCCAGCATTTT.

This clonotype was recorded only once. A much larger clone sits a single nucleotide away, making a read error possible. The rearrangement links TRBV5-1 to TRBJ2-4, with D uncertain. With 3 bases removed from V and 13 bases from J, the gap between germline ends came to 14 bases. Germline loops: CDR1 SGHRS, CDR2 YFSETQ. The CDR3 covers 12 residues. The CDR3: CASSSFVDEQYF. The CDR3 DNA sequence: TGCGCCAGCAGCTCGTTTGTGGATGAGCAGTACTTC.

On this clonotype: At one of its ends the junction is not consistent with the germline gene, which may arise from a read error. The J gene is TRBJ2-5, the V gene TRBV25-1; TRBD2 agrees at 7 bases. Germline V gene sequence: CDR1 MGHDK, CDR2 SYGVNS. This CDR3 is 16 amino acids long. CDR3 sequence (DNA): TGTGCCGGCAGTGTTTGGGGGGGGACCCAGCGTGAGACCCAGTACTTC. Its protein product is CAGSVWGGTQRETQYF.

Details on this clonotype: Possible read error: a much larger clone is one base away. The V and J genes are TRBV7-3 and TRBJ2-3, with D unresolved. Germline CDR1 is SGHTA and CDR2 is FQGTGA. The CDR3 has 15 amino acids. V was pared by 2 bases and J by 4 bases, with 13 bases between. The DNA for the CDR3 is TGTGCCAGCAGCTTAGGTCCCACACTGTCAGATACGCAGTATTTT. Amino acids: CASSLGPTLSDTQYF.

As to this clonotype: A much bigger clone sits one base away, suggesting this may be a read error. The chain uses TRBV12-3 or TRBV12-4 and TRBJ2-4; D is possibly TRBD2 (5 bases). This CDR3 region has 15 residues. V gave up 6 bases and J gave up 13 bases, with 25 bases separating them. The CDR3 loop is CASSSRGYLGYEQYF. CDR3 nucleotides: TGTGCCAGCAGCTCGAGAGGGTATTTGGGTTATGAGCAGTACTTC.

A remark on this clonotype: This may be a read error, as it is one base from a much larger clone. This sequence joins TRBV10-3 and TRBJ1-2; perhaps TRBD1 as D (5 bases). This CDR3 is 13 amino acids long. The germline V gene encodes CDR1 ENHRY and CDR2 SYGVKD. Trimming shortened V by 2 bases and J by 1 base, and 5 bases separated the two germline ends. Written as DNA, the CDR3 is TGTGCCATCAGTGAGCAGGGTAACTATGGCTACACCTTC. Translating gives CAISEQGNYGYTF.